One and the same sample provided the 3 T cell receptor beta chains below, sequenced in a study of T-cell memory formation after mild COVID-19. TCRdb processed the 5' RACE reads anew with MiXCR; each CDR3 protein has one entry. The sample lists about 340,000 distinct CDR3 sequences; approximately 15% were seen once. The sequenced sample consisted of PBMCs or a T cell subset sorted from them (not recorded which). These receptors were taken from a young man who had mild COVID-19 (a few samples of this study predate the infection). Cell type and time point are not known.

This clonotype was detected only a few times. The J gene is TRBJ2-5, the V gene TRBV28; tentative D call: TRBD2 (5 bases). The CDR3 contains 13 residues. V dropped 6 bases and J dropped 4 bases, with 12 bases sitting between them. The germline gives CDR1 MDHEN, CDR2 SYDVKM. CDR3 sequence reads: CASRATRIETQYF. In DNA, the CDR3 is TGTGCCAGCAGAGCTACTAGGATAGAGACCCAGTACTTC.

The J gene is TRBJ1-2, the V gene TRBV9; D gene unclear. V was trimmed by 1 base and J by 6 bases, leaving 10 bases between them. The CDR3 sequence is 13 residues long. Per germline, CDR1 SGDLS and CDR2 YYNGEE. CDR3 residues: CASSVTGRNGYTF. CDR3 coding DNA: TGTGCCAGCAGCGTAACGGGCCGGAATGGCTACACCTTC.

Only a few counts were recorded for this clonotype. The CDR3 protein is CSAWASGGVSRFF. For the CDR3, the DNA is TGCAGTGCTTGGGCAAGCGGGGGGGTCTCTCGGTTCTTC. The chain couples TRBV20-1 to TRBJ2-1, with 10 bases matching TRBD2. Germline CDR1 reads DFQATT; CDR2 reads SNEGSKA (reference sequence). V gave up 5 bases and J gave up 15 bases; unmatched junction bases: 13. This CDR3 contains 13 residues.